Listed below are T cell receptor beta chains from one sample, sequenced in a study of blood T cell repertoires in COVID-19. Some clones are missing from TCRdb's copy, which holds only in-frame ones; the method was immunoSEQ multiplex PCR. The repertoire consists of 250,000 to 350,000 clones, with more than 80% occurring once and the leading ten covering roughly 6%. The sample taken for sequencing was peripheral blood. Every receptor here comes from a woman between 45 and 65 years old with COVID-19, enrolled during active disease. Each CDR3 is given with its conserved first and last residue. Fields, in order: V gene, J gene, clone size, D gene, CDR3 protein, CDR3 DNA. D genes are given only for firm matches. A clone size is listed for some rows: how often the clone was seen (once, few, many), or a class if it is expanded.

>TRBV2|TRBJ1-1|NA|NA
CASSEARQKVRNTEAFF
TGTGCCAGCAGTGAAGCGCGACAGAAGGTTAGAAACACTGAAGCTTTCTTT
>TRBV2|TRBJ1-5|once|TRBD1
CASTQDRGLDQPQHF
TGTGCCAGCACTCAGGACAGGGGGCTGGATCAGCCCCAGCATTTT
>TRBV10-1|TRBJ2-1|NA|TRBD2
CASSEGLAGGNEQFF
TGCGCCAGCAGTGAGGGACTAGCGGGAGGCAATGAGCAGTTCTTC
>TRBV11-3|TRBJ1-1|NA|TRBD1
CASSRQGGTTEAFF
TGTGCCAGCAGCCGACAGGGAGGAACCACTGAAGCTTTCTTT
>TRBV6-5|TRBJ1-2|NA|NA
CASSGQMANYGYTF
TGTGCCAGCAGCGGACAGATGGCTAACTATGGCTACACCTTC
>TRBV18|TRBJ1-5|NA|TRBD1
CASSKTGDSQPQHF
TGTGCCAGCTCAAAGACAGGGGACAGTCAGCCCCAGCATTTT
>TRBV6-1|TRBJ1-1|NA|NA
CASRPGGARTEAFF
TGTGCCAGCAGACCCGGGGGGGCCAGGACTGAAGCTTTCTTT
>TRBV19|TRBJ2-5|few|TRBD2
CASSIASGTETQYF
TGTGCCAGTAGTATTGCTAGCGGGACAGAGACCCAGTACTTC
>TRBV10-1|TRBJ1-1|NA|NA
CAIPKSEAFF
TGCGCCATCCCTAAATCTGAAGCTTTCTTT
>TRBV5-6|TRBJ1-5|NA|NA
CASSLLSDSTQPQHF
TGTGCCAGCAGCTTGTTATCGGACAGTACCCAGCCCCAGCATTTT
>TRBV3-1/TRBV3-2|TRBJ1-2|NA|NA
CASSRGTYGGYTF
TGTGCCAGCAGCCGCGGGACCTACGGGGGCTACACCTTC
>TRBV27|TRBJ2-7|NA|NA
CASSLYDSYEQYF
TGTGCCAGCAGTTTATATGACAGTTACGAGCAGTACTTC
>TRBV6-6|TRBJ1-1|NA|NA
CASALQANTEAFF
TGTGCCAGCGCCCTGCAAGCGAACACTGAAGCTTTCTTT